This TCR beta chain is drawn from a study of OX40 agonist ivuxolimab in advanced cancers. Germline V lookup: CDR1 MNHEY, CDR2 SMNVEV (reference sequence). CDR3 length: 15 residues. Exclusion of a patient followed from autoimmune disease history or systemic immunosuppression. The repertoire was sequenced with immunoSEQ multiplex PCR; TCRdb's copy has only in-frame clones and lacks some. Found here are more than 50,000 clones, approximately 75% of them singletons; the top ten hold about 0.69%. To note about this clone: A read error may produce the germline difference seen at one junction end. Other DNA sequences from this sample encode an identical CDR3 as well.

The V and J genes are TRBV27 and TRBJ2-4; D may be TRBD2 (5 bases). Sequences were derived from CD4+ or CD8+ T cells sorted from blood, sampled in a trial of the OX40 agonist ivuxolimab. The sequence was collected from an adult with an advanced solid tumor such as melanoma, head and neck, liver or kidney cancer. The DNA of the CDR3 is TGTGCCAGCAGCTTATCTGAGACTACTCGCAACATTCAGTACTTC. Amino acids: CASSLSETTRNIQYF.